This TCR beta chain came from a study of molecular identifiers for immune sequencing clone quantification. Study at large: In replicates, RNA from 20,000 or 100,000 naive CD8 cells was split five ways, four sequenced. Study-level points and caveats: Reports indicate spiked Jurkat TCR RNA from one cell could be found among about a million naive cells. Should identical TCR molecules share a barcode, the sizes of highly expanded clones could be underestimated.

This clonotype came up many times. The antigen is undetermined. V was clipped by 1 base and J by 2 bases, with 12 bases between them. The CDR3 consists of 15 residues. Germline CDR1 is LNHDA and CDR2 is SQIVND (reference sequence). The bulk TCR libraries were made with methods described before and with listed TCR primers. Each CDR3 protein gets one entry after TCRdb re-called the PCR reads with MiXCR. The data hold around 94,000 distinct CDR3 sequences, with 30% to 45% observed a single time. This chain uses TRBV19 with TRBJ2-7; D is unresolved. The source of this sequence is a human donor in good health. Some libraries in this study had Jurkat cell RNA spiked in. Sequenced material: naive CD8+ T cells from blood, with Jurkat cell RNA spiked in. Subset indicated: FACS-sorted CD8+CD4-CCR7+CD45RA+ naive T cells. This CDR3 reads CASSIGPGIAYEQYF. The CDR3 coding sequence is TGTGCCAGTAGTATAGGTCCAGGTATTGCCTACGAGCAGTACTTC.